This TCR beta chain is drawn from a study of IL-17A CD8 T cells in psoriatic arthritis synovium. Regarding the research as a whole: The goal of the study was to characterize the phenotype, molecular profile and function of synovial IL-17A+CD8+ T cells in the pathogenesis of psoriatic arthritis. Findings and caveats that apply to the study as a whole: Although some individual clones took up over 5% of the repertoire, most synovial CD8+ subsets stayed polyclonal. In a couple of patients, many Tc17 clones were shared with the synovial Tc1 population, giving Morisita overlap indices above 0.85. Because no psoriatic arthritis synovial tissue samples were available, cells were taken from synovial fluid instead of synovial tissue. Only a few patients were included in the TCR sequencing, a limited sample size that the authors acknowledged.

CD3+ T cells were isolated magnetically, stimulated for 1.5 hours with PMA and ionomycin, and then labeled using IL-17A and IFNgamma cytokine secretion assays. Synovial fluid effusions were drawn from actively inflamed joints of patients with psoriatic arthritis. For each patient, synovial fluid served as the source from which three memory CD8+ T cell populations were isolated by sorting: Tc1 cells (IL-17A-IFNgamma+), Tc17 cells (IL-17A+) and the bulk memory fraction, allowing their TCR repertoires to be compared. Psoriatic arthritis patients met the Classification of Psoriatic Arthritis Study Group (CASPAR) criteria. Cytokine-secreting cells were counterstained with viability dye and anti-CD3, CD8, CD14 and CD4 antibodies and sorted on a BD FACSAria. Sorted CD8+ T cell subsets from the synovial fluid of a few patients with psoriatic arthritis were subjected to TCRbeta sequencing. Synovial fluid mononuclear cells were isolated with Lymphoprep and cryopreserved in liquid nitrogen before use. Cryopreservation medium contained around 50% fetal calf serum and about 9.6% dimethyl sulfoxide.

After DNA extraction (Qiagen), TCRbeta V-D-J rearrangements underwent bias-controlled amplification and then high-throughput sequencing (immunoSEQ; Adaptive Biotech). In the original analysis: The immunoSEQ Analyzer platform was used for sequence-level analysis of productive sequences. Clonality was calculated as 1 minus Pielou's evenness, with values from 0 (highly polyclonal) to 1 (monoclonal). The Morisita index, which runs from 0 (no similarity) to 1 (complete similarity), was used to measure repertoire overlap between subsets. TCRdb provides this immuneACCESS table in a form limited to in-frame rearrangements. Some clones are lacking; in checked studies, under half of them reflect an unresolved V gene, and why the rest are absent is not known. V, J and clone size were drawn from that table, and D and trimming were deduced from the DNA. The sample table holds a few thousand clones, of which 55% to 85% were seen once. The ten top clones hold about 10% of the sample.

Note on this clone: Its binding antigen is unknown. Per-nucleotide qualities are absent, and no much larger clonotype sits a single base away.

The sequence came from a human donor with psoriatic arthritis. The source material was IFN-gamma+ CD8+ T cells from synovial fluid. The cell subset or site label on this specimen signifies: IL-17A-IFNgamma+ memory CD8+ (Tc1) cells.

The CDR3 region reads CASSQDPPLAGVTYEQYF. The nucleotide sequence reads TGCGCCAGCAGCCAAGATCCCCCACTAGCGGGAGTAACCTACGAGCAGTACTTC. The sequence is built from TRBV4-1 and TRBJ2-7; 11 central bases correspond to TRBD2. The germline V gene encodes CDR1 MGHRA and CDR2 YSYEKL. V has 0 bases trimmed and J has 2 bases trimmed; junction bases matching no gene number 9. The CDR3 has 18 amino acids, counting the end cysteine and phenylalanine. Only the CDR3 part of the read is kept: 54 bases, read in frame from the first base.